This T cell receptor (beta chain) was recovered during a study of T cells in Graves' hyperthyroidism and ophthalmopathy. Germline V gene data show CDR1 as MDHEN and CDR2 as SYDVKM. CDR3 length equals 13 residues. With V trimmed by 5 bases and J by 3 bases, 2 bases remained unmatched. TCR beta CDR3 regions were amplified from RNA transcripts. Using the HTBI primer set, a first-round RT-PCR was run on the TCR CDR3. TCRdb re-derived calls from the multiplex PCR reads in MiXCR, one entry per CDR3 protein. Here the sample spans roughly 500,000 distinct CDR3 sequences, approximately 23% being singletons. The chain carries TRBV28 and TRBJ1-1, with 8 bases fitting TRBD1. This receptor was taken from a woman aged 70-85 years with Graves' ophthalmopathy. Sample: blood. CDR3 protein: CASSTTGDTEAFF. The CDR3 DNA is TGTGCCAGCAGTACGACAGGGGACACTGAAGCTTTCTTT.